This T cell receptor beta chain is drawn from a study of low-dose radiotherapy and immunotherapy resistance in tumors. Study context: A dose of 0.5 Gy per fraction was delivered to Cohort 1 every 2 weeks, for a total of 6.5 Gy. Participants in Cohort 2 were given 1 Gy per fraction every two weeks, for 13 Gy over 26 weeks. Patients took aspirin (300 mg orally, daily) for four cycles beginning at cycle 1 day 1.

The time point: after trial treatment. The treatment here: LDRT plus nivolumab, ipilimumab, low-dose cyclophosphamide and aspirin (RACIN trial). Alpha- and beta-chain coverage of first-strand cDNA came from TRAV- and TRBV-specific primers. TCRs were put through roughly 19 PCR cycles of amplification with Phusion. A constant-region primer and the V-primer adapter served as the primer pair. Amplification (by in vitro transcription) was performed on isolated mRNA. TCRdb recomputed calls from the reads with MiXCR, one row per CDR3 protein. Altogether some 100,000 distinct CDR3 sequences are present, 20% to 25% being singletons, with the ten largest covering roughly 13%. This clonotype has ten or more counts. CDR3 length: 13 amino acids. V trimming: 4 bases; J trimming: 10 bases; junction bases outside the gene matches: 10. Per the germline V gene, CDR1 is SQVTM and CDR2 is ANQGSEA.

J is TRBJ2-1 and V is TRBV29-1, with 7 bases that match TRBD1. The material sequenced was PBMCs, taken after low-dose radiotherapy plus immunotherapy. This TCR was recovered from a female donor with ovarian cancer. The DNA of the CDR3 is TGCAGCGTTGGCTTATTGACAGGGCCCGAGCAGTTCTTC. It codes for CSVGLLTGPEQFF.